This record covers a single T cell receptor beta chain. Antigen unknown. These data originate in a study of OX40 agonist ivuxolimab in advanced cancers. Turning to the study itself: Patients were dosed with the agonistic anti-OX40 (CD134) antibody ivuxolimab. Patients were around 83% male with ages roughly 20 to 85, mean approximately 55. Study-level findings and limits: Within 6 weeks, CD4+ and CD8+ blood T cells expanded clonally at 0.1 to 3.0 mg/kg.

The table came from immunoSEQ multiplex PCR; TCRdb's copy has only in-frame clones and leaves some out. The data hold around 53,000 clones, with roughly nine tenths observed a single time. CDR3 length equals 15 residues. Trimming shortened V by 4 bases and J by 7 bases, and 16 bases separated the two germline ends. CDR1 and CDR2 (germline): LNHDA, SQIVND (reference sequence). The receptor was isolated from an adult with an advanced solid tumor such as melanoma, head and neck, liver or kidney cancer. The sequencing here drew on CD4+ or CD8+ T cells sorted from blood, taken in a trial of the OX40 agonist ivuxolimab. The chain combines TRBV19 with TRBJ1-4; D may be TRBD1 (6 bases). CDR3: CASSTATRGGEKLFF. CDR3 DNA: TGTGCCAGTAGTACCGCCACGAGAGGGGGTGAAAAACTGTTTTTT.